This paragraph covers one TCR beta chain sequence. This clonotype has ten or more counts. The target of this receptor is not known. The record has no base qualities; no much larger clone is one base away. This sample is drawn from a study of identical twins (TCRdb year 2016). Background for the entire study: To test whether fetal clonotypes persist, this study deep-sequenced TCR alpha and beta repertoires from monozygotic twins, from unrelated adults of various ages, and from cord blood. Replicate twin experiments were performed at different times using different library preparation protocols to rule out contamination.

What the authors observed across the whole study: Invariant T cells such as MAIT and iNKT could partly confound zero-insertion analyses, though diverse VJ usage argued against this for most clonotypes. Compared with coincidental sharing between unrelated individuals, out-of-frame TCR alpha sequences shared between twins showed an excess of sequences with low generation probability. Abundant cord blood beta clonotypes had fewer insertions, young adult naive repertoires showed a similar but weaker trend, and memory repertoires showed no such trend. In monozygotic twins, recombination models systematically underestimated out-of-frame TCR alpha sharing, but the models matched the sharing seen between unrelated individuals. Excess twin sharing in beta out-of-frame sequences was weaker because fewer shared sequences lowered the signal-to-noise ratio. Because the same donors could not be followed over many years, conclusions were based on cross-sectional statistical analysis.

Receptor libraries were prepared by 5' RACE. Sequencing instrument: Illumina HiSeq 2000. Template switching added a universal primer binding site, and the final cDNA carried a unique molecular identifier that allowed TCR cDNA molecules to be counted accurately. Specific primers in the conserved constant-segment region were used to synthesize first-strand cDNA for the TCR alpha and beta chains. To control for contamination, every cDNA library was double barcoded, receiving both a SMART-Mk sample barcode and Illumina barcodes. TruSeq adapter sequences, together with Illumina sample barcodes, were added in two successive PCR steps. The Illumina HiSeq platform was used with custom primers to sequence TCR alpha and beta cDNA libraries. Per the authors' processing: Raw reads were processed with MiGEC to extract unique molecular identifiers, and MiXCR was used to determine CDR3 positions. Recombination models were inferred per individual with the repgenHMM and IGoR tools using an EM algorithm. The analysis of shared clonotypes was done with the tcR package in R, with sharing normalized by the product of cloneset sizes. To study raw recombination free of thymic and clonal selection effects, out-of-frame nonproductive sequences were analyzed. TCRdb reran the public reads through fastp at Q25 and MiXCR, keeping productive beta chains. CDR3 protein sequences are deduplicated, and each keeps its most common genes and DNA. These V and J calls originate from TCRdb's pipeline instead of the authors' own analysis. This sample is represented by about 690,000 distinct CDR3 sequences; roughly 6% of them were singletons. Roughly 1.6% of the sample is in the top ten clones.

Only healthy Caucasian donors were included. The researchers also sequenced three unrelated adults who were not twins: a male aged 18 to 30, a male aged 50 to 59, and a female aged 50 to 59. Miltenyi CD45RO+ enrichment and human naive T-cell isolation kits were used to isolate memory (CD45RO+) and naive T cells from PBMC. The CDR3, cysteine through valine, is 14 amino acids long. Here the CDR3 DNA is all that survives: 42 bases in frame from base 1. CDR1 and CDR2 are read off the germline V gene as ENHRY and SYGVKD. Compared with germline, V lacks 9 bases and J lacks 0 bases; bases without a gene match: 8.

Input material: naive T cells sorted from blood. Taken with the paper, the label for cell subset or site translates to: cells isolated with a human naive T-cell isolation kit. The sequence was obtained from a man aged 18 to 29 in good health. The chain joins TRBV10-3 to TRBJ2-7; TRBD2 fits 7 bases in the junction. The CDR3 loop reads CAIQAGPPSYEQYV. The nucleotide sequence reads TGTGCCATTCAAGCGGGACCCCCCTCCTACGAGCAGTACGTC.